These 9 T cell receptor beta chains originate from one sample sequenced in a study of shared T cell receptors in the human thymus. This table comes from immunoSEQ multiplex PCR, and its TCRdb copy is limited to in-frame clones, with some not included. The table has under 700,000 clones, approximately 80% seen once; the top ten hold roughly 0.013%. This same sample was also taken into another study, of human thymus T cells.

Sequenced material: thymocytes. These receptors were obtained from a boy less than two years old with a congenital heart defect.

This chain uses TRBV5-4 with TRBJ2-7; 9 bases match TRBD2. The CDR3 has 13 amino acids. Unmatched junction bases numbered 4, after V lost 6 bases and J lost 3 bases. Germline-derived CDR1 and CDR2 are SGHNT and YYREEE (reference sequence). The CDR3, as DNA: TGTGCCAGCAACCGCGGGGGGGGCTACGAGCAGTACTTC. Translated, it gives CASNRGGGYEQYF.

Regarding this clone: Other DNA sequences from this sample encode an identical CDR3 as well. This chain connects TRBV7-9 to TRBJ2-7, with D tentatively TRBD1 (6 bases). The CDR3 spans 13 residues. V shed 3 bases and J shed 2 bases, with 8 bases lying between them. Germline lookup yields CDR1 SEHNR and CDR2 FQNEAQ (reference sequence). The CDR3 DNA reads as TGTGCCAGCAGCTTTCAGGGGACCTACGAGCAGTACTTC. As protein: CASSFQGTYEQYF.

A single count supports this clone. The chain employs TRBV15 and TRBJ1-1, with 11 bases lining up with TRBD1. CDR1 and CDR2 (germline): LNHNV, YYDKDF (reference sequence). Losses at the gene ends were 2 bases for V and 2 bases for J; bases not matched to a gene: 22. This CDR3 is 22 amino acids long. The CDR3 DNA follows: TGTGCCACCAGCAGACCCACACATCTACTCCGGGACAGGGGGACCCTAAACACTGAAGCTTTCTTT. Protein sequence: CATSRPTHLLRDRGTLNTEAFF.

The table lists this clone with a few counts. V is TRBV29-1 and J is TRBJ2-7, with 9 bases matching TRBD2. This CDR3 spans 15 amino acids. Germline lookup yields CDR1 SQVTM and CDR2 ANQGSEA. V shed 6 bases and J 0 bases; nucleotides not matched to a gene: 9. The CDR3 DNA is TGCAGCGTGCAGCTTCCGGGACTAGCCTCCTACGAGCAGTACTTC. This encodes CSVQLPGLASYEQYF.

The chain links TRBV20-1 to TRBJ2-7; tentative D call: TRBD1 (6 bases). The V and J ends lost 8 bases and 5 bases respectively, with 13 bases between them. CDR1 and CDR2 (germline): DFQATT, SNEGSKA (reference sequence). There are 11 residues in the CDR3. The CDR3 DNA is TGCAGTTTCCAGGGGAACGACGAGCAGTACTTC. It yields the protein CSFQGNDEQYF.

V usage is TRBV27 and J usage is TRBJ2-1, with 9 bases aligning to TRBD2. With 7 bases clipped from V and 4 bases from J, the junction kept 23 bases outside the gene matches. The length of the CDR3 is 20 residues. Germline assignment: CDR1 MNHEY and CDR2 SMNVEV (reference sequence). DNA of the CDR3: TGTGCCAGCACGCGCCGTAGGAATTCCGCAGAGCGGGAGGATTACAATGAGCAGTTCTTC. It is translated as CASTRRRNSAEREDYNEQFF.

V gene TRBV5-1 combines with J gene TRBJ1-2, with D perhaps TRBD1 (5 bases). Germline V gene lookup returns CDR1 SGHRS and CDR2 YFSETQ. Trimming stripped 3 bases from V and 4 bases from J, with 13 bases between. This CDR3 contains 14 residues. CDR3 nucleotides: TGCGCCAGCAGCTCCGACAGAACGGCCTATGGCTACACCTTC. Protein product: CASSSDRTAYGYTF.

The rearrangement joins TRBV4-3 to TRBJ2-3; 9 bases are a match to TRBD2. Germline V CDR1 and CDR2: LGHNA, YSLEER. This CDR3 has 20 amino acids. V lost 4 bases and J lost 0; bases outside the gene matches: 17. The CDR3 DNA follows: TGCGCCAGCAGCCCAAGAATTGTGGGGAGCGGGAGGCTTAGCACAGATACGCAGTATTTT. This encodes CASSPRIVGSGRLSTDTQYF.

V usage is TRBV5-6 and J usage is TRBJ1-2; 9 nucleotides agree with TRBD1. CDR3 size: 13 residues. Germline trimming cut 0 bases from V and 6 bases from J; bases unmatched to any gene: 0. Per the germline V gene, CDR1 is SGHDT and CDR2 is YYEEEE. The CDR3 is CASSLDRGHGYTF. CDR3 DNA sequence: TGTGCCAGCAGCTTGGACAGGGGGCATGGCTACACCTTC.